The rows below give T cell receptor beta chains drawn from one sample of a study of CD4+ T cells in melanoma. Generated by immunoSEQ multiplex PCR, the TCRdb table keeps only in-frame clones and is missing some. The sample contains some 120,000 clones, around 92% of which appear only once. Sequenced input: peripheral blood. The receptors were sampled from a human donor with melanoma. CDR3s include the opening cysteine and the closing phenylalanine or tryptophan. D genes are given only for firm matches. A clone size is listed for some rows: how often the clone was seen (once, few, many), or a class if it is expanded.

J | size | D | V | CDR3 | DNA
TRBJ2-7 | . | . | TRBV27 | CASSLVGSYEQYF | TGTGCCAGCAGTTTGGTGGGTTCCTACGAGCAGTACTTC
TRBJ2-1 | . | . | TRBV6-5 | CASSYSTQVWRNEQFF | TGTGCCAGCAGTTACTCGACCCAAGTATGGAGGAATGAGCAGTTCTTC
TRBJ2-1 | . | . | TRBV9 | CASSAGYEQFF | TGTGCCAGCAGCGCTGGGTATGAGCAGTTCTTC
TRBJ1-4 | . | . | TRBV5-4 | CASSSEGGYNEKLFF | TGTGCCAGCAGCTCGGAAGGGGGGTATAATGAAAAACTGTTTTTT
TRBJ2-3 | . | . | TRBV7-9 | CASSLAGLWARTDTQYF | TGTGCCAGCAGCTTGGCCGGGCTGTGGGCACGCACAGATACGCAGTATTTT
TRBJ2-7 | . | . | TRBV28 | CASSLLTYEQYF | TGTGCCAGCAGTTTACTGACCTACGAGCAGTACTTC
TRBJ1-5 | . | . | TRBV10-2 | CASRGPYSNQPQHF | TGCGCCAGCAGGGGACCGTATAGCAATCAGCCCCAGCATTTT
TRBJ1-6 | once | TRBD1 | TRBV6-4 | CASSELAGGSSPLHF | TGTGCCAGCAGTGAGTTGGCAGGGGGTAGTTCACCCCTCCACTTT
TRBJ2-5 | once | . | TRBV9 | CASSGEGVGQETQYF | TGTGCCAGCAGCGGGGAAGGGGTAGGTCAAGAGACCCAGTACTTC
TRBJ2-1 | . | . | TRBV19 | CASSTIRDEQFF | TGTGCCAGTAGCACCATCAGGGATGAGCAGTTCTTC
TRBJ2-7 | . | TRBD1 | TRBV11-3 | CASSLDGSAGGFRYEQYF | TGTGCCAGCAGCTTAGACGGGTCGGCAGGGGGCTTTCGCTACGAGCAGTACTTC
TRBJ1-1 | . | TRBD1 | TRBV28 | CASSRYRGPTPNTEAFF | TGTGCCAGCAGTCGTTACAGGGGCCCGACGCCGAACACTGAAGCTTTCTTT
TRBJ2-1 | . | . | TRBV11-3 | CASSSRTAGRNSNEQFF | TGTGCCAGCAGCTCTCGGACAGCGGGGAGAAATTCTAATGAGCAGTTCTTC
TRBJ1-2 | . | . | TRBV28 | CASNEGRIYGYTF | TGTGCCAGCAATGAGGGGCGGATCTATGGCTACACCTTC
TRBJ2-3 | . | . | TRBV28 | CASIPPGTDTQYF | TGTGCCAGCATACCCCCGGGCACAGATACGCAGTATTTT
TRBJ2-1 | . | . | TRBV20-1 | CSTNEQFF | TGCAGTACGAATGAGCAGTTCTTC
TRBJ1-3 | . | . | TRBV28 | CASSLPGGNTIYF | TGTGCCAGCAGTTTGCCAGGGGGAAACACCATATATTTT
TRBJ2-5 | . | . | TRBV5-1 | CASSFQAGAGETQYF | TGCGCCAGCAGCTTTCAGGCAGGGGCGGGGGAGACCCAGTACTTC
TRBJ2-5 | . | TRBD1 | TRBV10-3 | CAISADRGQETQYF | TGTGCCATCAGTGCCGACAGGGGCCAAGAGACCCAGTACTTC
TRBJ2-7 | . | TRBD2 | TRBV7-2 | CASSPSGGISYEQYF | TGTGCCAGCAGCCCTAGCGGGGGAATCTCCTACGAGCAGTACTTC
TRBJ2-3 | . | . | TRBV5-1 | CASSLVLDTDTQYF | TGCGCCAGCAGCTTGGTCCTCGACACAGATACGCAGTATTTT
TRBJ2-5 | . | TRBD2 | TRBV12-5 | CASGLVAPGVERGGPPIETQYF | TGTGCTAGTGGTTTGGTAGCCCCAGGGGTGGAGCGGGGGGGCCCGCCAATAGAGACCCAGTACTTC
TRBJ2-7 | . | . | TRBV9 | CASSPHQGGEYEQYF | TGTGCCAGCAGCCCCCATCAGGGGGGGGAGTACGAGCAGTACTTC
TRBJ1-3 | . | . | TRBV11-2 | CASSRFSGNTIYF | TGTGCCAGCAGCAGGTTCTCTGGAAACACCATATATTTT
TRBJ1-5 | . | . | TRBV19 | CASSPYWDLMSYSNQPQHF | TGTGCCAGTAGTCCGTACTGGGACCTCATGAGCTATAGCAATCAGCCCCAGCATTTT
TRBJ2-1 | . | . | TRBV10-3 | CAIGPPEGGGLNEQFF | TGTGCCATTGGCCCCCCGGAAGGGGGAGGGCTTAATGAGCAGTTCTTC
TRBJ2-4 | once | . | TRBV28 | CASSFVAKNIQYF | TGTGCCAGCAGTTTTGTAGCCAAAAACATTCAGTACTTC
TRBJ2-5 | . | . | TRBV6-6 | CASSYLQELQETQYF | TGTGCCAGCAGTTACCTTCAGGAGCTACAAGAGACCCAGTACTTC
TRBJ2-3 | . | . | TRBV14 | CASSLRDAHLTDTQYF | TGTGCCAGCAGCCTACGGGACGCCCATCTCACAGATACGCAGTATTTT
TRBJ1-1 | . | TRBD1 | TRBV5-1 | CASSSRQGANTEAFF | TGCGCCAGCAGCTCGCGACAGGGGGCAAATACTGAAGCTTTCTTT
TRBJ1-1 | . | . | TRBV9 | CASSVETYNTEAFF | TGTGCCAGCAGCGTAGAAACATATAACACTGAAGCTTTCTTT
TRBJ1-1 | . | . | TRBV29-1 | CSMGHPNTEAFF | TGCAGCATGGGACATCCGAACACTGAAGCTTTCTTT
TRBJ1-2 | . | TRBD1 | TRBV5-4 | CASSYGQGANYGYTF | TGTGCCAGCAGTTACGGACAGGGGGCTAACTATGGCTACACCTTC
TRBJ1-6 | . | . | TRBV27 | CASRSPLLGDSPLHF | TGTGCCAGCCGCTCCCCGCTGCTGGGGGATTCACCCCTCCACTTT
TRBJ1-3 | . | . | TRBV29-1 | CSVLGNTIYF | TGCAGCGTTCTCGGAAACACCATATATTTT
TRBJ2-7 | once | . | TRBV2 | CASVIRVSGGSYEQYF | TGTGCCAGCGTGATTCGGGTATCCGGGGGTTCCTACGAGCAGTACTTC
TRBJ2-7 | . | . | TRBV27 | CASSPRRTYEQYF | TGTGCCAGCAGTCCGCGACGGACCTACGAGCAGTACTTC
TRBJ2-2 | . | TRBD1 | TRBV2 | CASSGGTGYTGELFF | TGTGCCAGCAGTGGCGGGACAGGGTACACCGGGGAGCTGTTTTTT
TRBJ2-5 | . | . | TRBV5-1 | CASSLGRTEETQYF | TGCGCCAGCAGCTTGGGTCGGACAGAGGAGACCCAGTACTTC
TRBJ2-6 | . | TRBD2 | TRBV19 | CASTPRAGGSGANVLTF | TGTGCCAGTACCCCGAGAGCGGGAGGATCTGGGGCCAACGTCCTGACTTTC
TRBJ1-5 | . | TRBD1 | TRBV4-1 | CASTTGSNQPQHF | TGCGCCAGCACGACAGGGTCCAATCAGCCCCAGCATTTT
TRBJ1-5 | . | . | TRBV7-8 | CASSSDGGNQPQHF | TGTGCCAGCAGCTCGGACGGGGGGAATCAGCCCCAGCATTTT
TRBJ1-2 | . | . | TRBV4-3 | CASSPGVLGAYGYTF | TGCGCCAGCAGCCCTGGTGTCCTAGGGGCTTATGGCTACACCTTC
TRBJ1-4 | . | . | TRBV5-1 | CASSLQGTNEKLFF | TGCGCCAGCAGCTTACAGGGAACTAATGAAAAACTGTTTTTT
TRBJ2-3 | . | TRBD2 | TRBV7-2 | CASSLDLAGGSTDTQYF | TGTGCCAGCAGCTTAGATCTAGCGGGGGGAAGCACAGATACGCAGTATTTT